This T cell receptor beta chain was documented in a study of blood T cell repertoires in COVID-19 (dated by TCRdb to the early 2020s). Turning to the overall study: Samples from collaborators originated in the United States, Italy and Spain and spanned both the acute and convalescent phases of COVID-19. The material from the prospective study consisted of cDNA or gDNA derived from T cells, B-cell-depleted T cells, or PBMCs. The dataset comprised deeply sampled blood TCRbeta repertoires from subjects exposed to, actively infected with, or recovered from COVID-19. A freely available public database, intended as a resource for researchers studying the immune response to SARS-CoV-2, is where the repertoires were released. Samples were obtained from the ongoing ImmuneRACE study (first 160 participants) and from 950 to 1,500 subjects provided by 6 global collaborators. Sample metadata almost always included a de-identified subject ID, COVID-19 status, age in years and sex. HLA class I and class II types, where available, came from metadata supplied by the sample provider rather than from assay-based typing.

TCRbeta CDR3 regions were amplified from genomic DNA using the immunoSEQ Assay, a bias-controlled multiplex PCR. Under the source paper's analysis protocol: Within the assay, amplification of reference gene primers was used to estimate how many nucleated cells each sample contained. To quantify the absolute abundance of each unique TCRbeta CDR3 rearrangement, sequence reads were collapsed and filtered. For each sample, productive Simpson clonality was calculated as the square root of Simpson's diversity index across productive rearrangements. TCRdb mirrors the immuneACCESS table, restricted to in-frame sequences. Some clones are absent from its copies; in checked studies, under half trace to an unresolved V gene, and the reason for the others is unknown. V and J calls and clone size come straight from that table; D and trimming were deduced from the DNA. Recorded for this sample are some 340,000 clones; around 87% of them occurred a single time. The top ten constitute about 5.7% of the sample.

Paper-wide results and their limitations: Clinical and demographic metadata were provided uncurated, with the amount varying by source and participant.

The V and J ends are trimmed by 5 bases and 8 bases, leaving 18 bases between them. The CDR3, from cysteine to phenylalanine, totals 14 residues. Only CDR3 DNA remains: 42 bases, in frame from the first base. Via the germline V gene (reference sequence), CDR1 is MNHEY and CDR2 SMNVEV. Participants in the prospective study were aged about 18 to 100 years, lived in some 24 United States geographic areas, and enrolled through a virtual design. Cohort assignment in the prospective study relied on participant-reported clinical history from a screening survey and a study questionnaire. ImmuneRACE Cohort 3 recovered participants were defined by two consecutive negative NP/OP PCR tests, healthcare professional clearance, or symptom resolution. Each participant in the prospective study had whole blood, serum and a nasopharyngeal or oropharyngeal swab collected by mobile phlebotomists. Participants in the prospective study had the option to provide additional blood draws and questionnaires over a roughly two-month period. Blood samples from the prospective study were shipped frozen or at room temperature prior to DNA extraction.

This clone was counted between two and nine times. This receptor's antigen is unknown. No base-level quality is on record; no much larger clone is a single base apart. The TCR originated in a woman aged 25-40 years who had recovered from COVID-19. Sequencing was performed on PBMCs or T cells enriched from blood (not recorded which). The rearrangement joined TRBV27 to TRBJ1-2, with TRBD1 perhaps the D gene, on 6 matching bases. This receptor carries the CDR3 CASSTGPGSGGYTF. The nucleotides are TGTGCCAGCAGTACAGGGCCTGGCTCCGGCGGCTACACCTTC.